Below are 5 T cell receptor beta chains sequenced from a single sample in a study of blood T cell repertoires in COVID-19. The data were produced by immunoSEQ multiplex PCR, yet TCRdb's version contains in-frame clones alone and is incomplete. The table has around 20,000 clones, around 87% seen once. Sequenced: peripheral blood. The source of these receptors is a man aged 65 to 85 with acute or convalescent COVID-19.

The chain joins TRBV19 to TRBJ1-2; TRBD1 agrees at 8 bases. Germline V gives CDR1 LNHDA, CDR2 SQIVND (reference sequence). This CDR3 comprises 14 residues. V shed 5 bases, J shed 8 bases, and the junction held 10 bases outside the gene matches. Written as DNA, the CDR3 is TGTGCCAGTAGTTCCCCGGGACAGGTCTTCGGCTACACCTTC. This gives the protein CASSSPGQVFGYTF.

Regarding this clone: The same CDR3 is also encoded by other DNA sequences in this sample. This chain connects TRBV7-3 to TRBJ2-5; D possibly corresponds to TRBD1 (6 bases). CDR3 length: 14 residues. Deletions cut 5 bases from V and 1 base from J, with 11 bases between. In germline, CDR1 is SGHTA, CDR2 FQGTGA. The CDR3 is CASSPTGLQETQYF. The CDR3 nucleotides read TGTGCCAGCAGCCCGACAGGCCTCCAAGAGACCCAGTACTTC.

The V call is TRBV5-6, the J call TRBJ2-3; no reliable D call. With 3 bases removed from V and 3 bases from J, the gap between germline ends came to 8 bases. Per the germline V gene, CDR1 is SGHDT and CDR2 is YYEEEE. This CDR3 comprises 13 residues. The CDR3 is CASSYGYTDTQYF. In DNA form, the CDR3 reads TGTGCCAGCAGCTACGGGTATACAGATACGCAGTATTTT.

This clone appeared a single time. CDR3 DNA: TGTGCCAGCAGCTTGACAGGGGATAATTCACCCCTCCACTTT. Encoded protein: CASSLTGDNSPLHF. The J gene is TRBJ1-6, the V gene TRBV11-2, with TRBD1 matching 8 bases. CDR1 is SGHAT and CDR2 is FQNNGV in the germline V gene. The CDR3 extends over 14 amino acids. With V trimmed by 3 bases and J by 5 bases, 0 bases remained unmatched.

This sequence joins TRBV7-2 and TRBJ2-1, with D tentatively TRBD2 (6 bases). This CDR3 contains 18 residues. The V end lost 1 base, the J end lost 0 bases, and 16 bases lay between the germline ends. The germline V gene has CDR1 SGHTA and CDR2 FQGNSA. CDR3 protein: CASSLGGTSRRSYNEQFF. CDR3 DNA sequence: TGTGCCAGCAGCTTAGGCGGGACTTCCAGACGCTCCTACAATGAGCAGTTCTTC.